This TCR beta chain is from a study of vaccination effects on CD4 cells after COVID-19. The CDR3 is made up of 18 amino acids. J was trimmed by 7 bases and V by 2 bases; bases with no gene match: 8. Germline V lookup: CDR1 KGHSH, CDR2 LQKENI. Note on this clone: The antigen remains unidentified.

Some clones are missing from TCRdb's copy, which holds only in-frame ones; the method was immunoSEQ multiplex PCR. The table lists just under 75,000 clones, approximately 73% of them singletons. After around nine days in culture, the CD4+ T cells were isolated. Subjects were given two BNT162b2 or mRNA-1273 vaccine doses. The rearrangement links TRBV18 to TRBJ2-1, with TRBD2 identical over 16 bases. This sequence originates from a human donor who received a COVID-19 vaccine. The source material was CD4+ T cells from PBMCs cultured without peptide, sampled after COVID-19 vaccination. The CDR3 spells CASSPVPGLAGGSNEQFF. The CDR3 DNA reads as TGTGCCAGCTCACCAGTCCCGGGACTAGCGGGGGGGTCAAATGAGCAGTTCTTC.